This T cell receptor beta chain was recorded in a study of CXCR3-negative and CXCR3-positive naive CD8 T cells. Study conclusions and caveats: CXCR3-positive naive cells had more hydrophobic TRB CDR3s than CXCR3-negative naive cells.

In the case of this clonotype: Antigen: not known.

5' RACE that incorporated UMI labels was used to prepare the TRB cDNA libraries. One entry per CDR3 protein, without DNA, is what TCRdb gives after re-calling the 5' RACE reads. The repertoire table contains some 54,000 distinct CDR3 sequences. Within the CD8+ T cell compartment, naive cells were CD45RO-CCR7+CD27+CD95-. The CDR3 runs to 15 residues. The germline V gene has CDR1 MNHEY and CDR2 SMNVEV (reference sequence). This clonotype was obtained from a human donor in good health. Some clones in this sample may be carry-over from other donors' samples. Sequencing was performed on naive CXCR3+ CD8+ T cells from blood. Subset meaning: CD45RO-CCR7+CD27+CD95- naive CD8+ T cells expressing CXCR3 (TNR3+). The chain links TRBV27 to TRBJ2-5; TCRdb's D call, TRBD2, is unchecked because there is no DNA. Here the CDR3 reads CASSLSRTGKETQYF.